The clone carrying this TCR beta chain was recorded at least ten times. The data belong to a study of blood T cell repertoires in COVID-19. Study-wide context: COVID-19 samples from acute and convalescent phases originated in the United States, Italy and Spain.

The V end lost 0 bases, the J end lost 1 base, and 9 bases lay between the germline ends. Germline assignment: CDR1 MNHEY and CDR2 SVGAGI. The CDR3 runs to 15 residues. Participant age was about 18 to 89 years, and participants resided in fewer than 25 US areas. Sequencing used immunoSEQ multiplex PCR; TCRdb keeps in-frame clones, though not all of them. The sample yields approximately 210,000 clones, around three quarters seen once. Sequenced: PBMCs or T cells enriched from blood (not recorded which). The origin of this receptor is a woman in her 50s with acute COVID-19. The V and J genes are TRBV6-5 and TRBJ1-1; D not resolved. The CDR3 DNA is TGTGCCAGCAGTTACTCGAACACGGGGAACACTGAAGCTTTCTTT. Its translation is CASSYSNTGNTEAFF.